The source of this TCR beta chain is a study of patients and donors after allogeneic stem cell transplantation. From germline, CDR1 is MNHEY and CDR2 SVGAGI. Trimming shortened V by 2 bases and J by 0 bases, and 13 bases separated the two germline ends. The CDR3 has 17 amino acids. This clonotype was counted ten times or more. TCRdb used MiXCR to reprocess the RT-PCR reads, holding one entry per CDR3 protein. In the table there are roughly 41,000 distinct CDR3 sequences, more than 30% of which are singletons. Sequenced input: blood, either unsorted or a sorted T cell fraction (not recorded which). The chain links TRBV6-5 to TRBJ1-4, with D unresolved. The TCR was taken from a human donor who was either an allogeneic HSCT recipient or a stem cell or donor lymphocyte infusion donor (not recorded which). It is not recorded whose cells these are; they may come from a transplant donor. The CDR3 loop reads CASSYRRNSPTNEKLFF. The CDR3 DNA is TGTGCCAGCAGTTACAGACGCAATAGTCCAACTAATGAAAAACTGTTTTTT.